This T cell receptor (beta chain) comes out of a study of blood T cell repertoires in COVID-19. Turning to the study itself: Acute and convalescent COVID-19 specimens originated in the United States, Italy and Spain. T cells, B-cell-depleted T cells, or PBMCs provided the cDNA or gDNA that served as material.

J was trimmed by 0 bases and V by 3 bases; bases with no gene match: 5. The V gene's germline CDR1 is SGHAT and CDR2 FQNNGV. The CDR3 runs 16 residues. This study enrolled people aged about 18 to 95 from about 26 US geographic areas. Participant-reported clinical history was the basis for cohort assignment. Clones were sequenced by immunoSEQ multiplex PCR, and TCRdb holds only the in-frame ones, with some missing. The table has about 280,000 clones, approximately 90% seen once; the top ten hold around 2.8%. Specimen: PBMCs or T cells enriched from blood (not recorded which). V and J are TRBV11-2 and TRBJ2-3; 8 bases line up with TRBD2. This receptor was taken from a man between 40 and 49 years old who had been exposed to COVID-19. The CDR3 protein is CASSFAWTSSTDTQYF. The DNA for the CDR3 is TGTGCCAGCAGCTTCGCCTGGACTAGCAGCACAGATACGCAGTATTTT.